This T cell receptor (beta chain) was found in a study of PD-1 blockade in classical Hodgkin lymphoma. Study-wide points: Compared with baseline, CD4+ but not CD8+ TCR diversity had risen significantly by C4D1. According to reports, newly diagnosed patients had lower baseline TCR diversity than healthy donors, and relapsed/refractory patients had lower baseline TCR diversity still. Lower baseline TCR diversity marked trial partial responders and progressors.

The length of the CDR3 is 14 residues. Trimming took off 0 bases at V and 2 bases at J, with 9 bases between the two ends. Germline V gene lookup returns CDR1 SGHNT and CDR2 YYREEE (reference sequence). Assay: immunoSEQ multiplex PCR; the TCRdb copy retains only in-frame clones and omits some. The repertoire holds under 60,000 clones, with roughly 73% as singletons. Patients all relapsed after autologous stem cell transplantation, and there was variation in brentuximab vedotin exposure. A note on this clone: No antigen is known for it.

The source of this sequence is a human donor with classical Hodgkin lymphoma. The chain is built from TRBV5-4 and TRBJ2-7; D call uncertain. The source material was peripheral blood mononuclear cells (PBMCs), sampled before the second cycle of nivolumab. The CDR3 DNA reads as TGTGCCAGCAGCTTGGCGGGCGCCCCCTACGAGCAGTACTTC. Its translation is CASSLAGAPYEQYF.